The entry below gives a single TCR beta chain sequence along with its context. In the original processing: Amplification with reference gene primers provided the estimates of nucleated cell counts. Sequencing used immunoSEQ multiplex PCR; TCRdb keeps in-frame clones, though not all of them. The V and J calls and clone size come from that table; D and trimming were worked out from the DNA. The sample has about 76,000 clones, roughly 88% seen once. Looked up from germline, CDR1 is LNHDA and CDR2 is SQIVND (reference sequence). V lost 1 base and J 1 base, leaving 5 bases between the germline ends. This CDR3 region has 14 residues. This entry comes from a study of blood T cell repertoires in COVID-19. Study information: The cDNA or gDNA used as material had been derived from T cells, B-cell-depleted T cells, or PBMCs.

The receptor's source is a man aged 50 to 59 with active COVID-19. This chain joins TRBV19 and TRBJ1-5; D unresolved. The sample consisted of peripheral blood. The CDR3 region has the DNA TGTGCCAGTAGTATAGGAGTGAGCAATCAGCCCCAGCATTTT. This translates into CASSIGVSNQPQHF.